The T cell receptor beta chain described here comes from a study of blood T cell repertoires in COVID-19 (dated by TCRdb to the early 2020s). Broadly, across the study: The collaborator samples originated in the United States, Italy and Spain and spanned the acute and convalescent phases of COVID-19. The prospective study material was composed of cDNA or gDNA derived from T cells, B-cell-depleted T cells, or PBMCs. Deeply sampled blood TCRbeta repertoires from subjects exposed to, actively infected with, or recovered from COVID-19 were included in the dataset. The repertoires were made available in a free public database intended to serve as a resource for research on the immune response to SARS-CoV-2. The samples were drawn from two sources: the first 160 participants of the ongoing ImmuneRACE study, and 1,200 or so subjects contributed by 6 global collaborators. The sample metadata nearly always contained a de-identified subject ID, COVID-19 status, age in years and sex. Where HLA class I and class II types were available, the types were taken from metadata supplied by the sample provider, not from assay-based typing. Study-level results and caveats: The quantity of clinical and demographic metadata differed by source and by participant and was supplied without curation.

Whole blood was collected in K2EDTA tubes by collaborating institutions according to the institutions' own protocols. For TCRbeta analysis, collaborators shipped samples as frozen whole blood, isolated PBMCs, or DNA extracted from either of those sample types. TCRbeta CDR3 regions were amplified from genomic DNA using the immunoSEQ Assay, a bias-controlled multiplex PCR. The study's own analysis went as follows. Nucleated cell counts per sample were estimated from amplification of reference gene primers within the assay. To quantify the absolute abundance of each unique TCRbeta CDR3 rearrangement, sequence reads were collapsed and filtered. For each sample, productive Simpson clonality was calculated as the square root of Simpson's diversity index across productive rearrangements. Not all clones reach the TCRdb copy of this immuneACCESS table, which keeps in-frame sequences only. Checked studies attribute under half of the gap to unresolved V genes and leave the rest unexplained. The D gene and trimming were derived from the DNA, and the V and J assignments and clone size from that table. In this sample the table shows just over 75,000 clones, more than 70% of which occur a single time. Clones ranked in the top ten supply about 5.8% of the sample.

Worth noting for this clone: Its antigen remains undetermined. Base qualities are not at hand, and no much larger clone is one base apart.

The receptor comes from a man aged 55 to 70 with active or convalescent COVID-19. The sample consisted of peripheral blood.

For the CDR3, the sequence is CASSYGDRGKIDGYTF. DNA sequence: TGTGCCAGCAGTTACGGGGACAGGGGTAAAATCGATGGCTACACCTTC. The chain joins TRBV6-6 to TRBJ1-2; 10 central bases correspond to TRBD1. CDR1 and CDR2 are drawn from the germline V gene (reference sequence): MNHNY, SVGAGI. From cysteine to phenylalanine, the CDR3 is 16 amino acids long. Of the read, only the CDR3 DNA is kept; its 48 bases are in frame from base 1. Trimming accounts for 2 bases at V and 6 bases at J, while the number of junction bases matched to no gene is 9.